The 29 T cell receptor beta chains listed next were all sequenced from one sample in a study of a mutant IDH1 vaccine in newly diagnosed glioma. The repertoire was sequenced with immunoSEQ multiplex PCR; TCRdb's copy has only in-frame clones and lacks some. The sample has approximately 52,000 clones; 76% are singletons. Time point here: week 47, end of study. Vaccinated patients received 300 ug of mutant IDH1 20-mer peptide per dose, with topical imiquimod. These receptors have no known antigen. Sequences were derived from PBMCs, sampled from a glioma patient whose treatment included an IDH1 peptide vaccine. The receptors come from a woman in her forties with glioma. Some clones in this sample may be carry-over from other donors' samples.

This clone occurred once. The V gene is TRBV2, the J gene TRBJ1-2; D remains ambiguous. CDR3 length: 14 residues. Trimming pared 6 bases from V and 3 bases from J, leaving 14 bases between. Per germline, CDR1 SNHLY and CDR2 FYNNEI. The CDR3 sequence is CASSLGLGYYGYTF. CDR3 bases: TGTGCCAGCAGCCTTGGACTAGGTTACTATGGCTACACCTTC.

The gene calls are TRBV28 and TRBJ1-2; D is uncertain. This CDR3 contains 11 residues. V was trimmed by 9 bases and J by 5 bases, leaving 10 bases between them. Germline V gene lookup returns CDR1 MDHEN and CDR2 SYDVKM. The CDR3 reads CASKGPYGYTF. CDR3 in DNA: TGTGCCAGTAAAGGGCCGTATGGCTACACCTTC.

This chain connects TRBV5-4 to TRBJ2-7; a weak D match, TRBD2 (6 bases). Germline values: CDR1 SGHNT, CDR2 YYREEE (reference sequence). This CDR3 contains 16 residues. V gave up 4 bases and J gave up 5 bases, with 22 bases separating them. CDR3 amino acids: CASSLVEAGWAHEQYF. CDR3 in DNA: TGTGCCAGCAGCCTCGTAGAGGCGGGGTGGGCCCACGAGCAGTACTTC.

The chain recombines TRBV5-1 with TRBJ2-5, with no clear D. Germline V gene sequence: CDR1 SGHRS, CDR2 YFSETQ. Trimming took off 4 bases at V and 2 bases at J, with 6 bases between the two ends. The CDR3 is 12 residues long. Here the CDR3 reads CASSTKQETQYF. CDR3 sequence (DNA): TGCGCCAGCAGCACCAAACAAGAGACCCAGTACTTC.

The V call is TRBV4-1, the J call TRBJ1-2; D is unresolved. This CDR3 is 12 amino acids long. V was pared by 4 bases and J by 8 bases, with 11 bases between. Germline V lookup: CDR1 MGHRA, CDR2 YSYEKL. DNA of the CDR3: TGCGCCAGCAGCCTCCCTACGGGGGGCTACACCTTC. Amino acid sequence: CASSLPTGGYTF.

The chain combines TRBV10-3 with TRBJ2-1; 10 bases are a match to TRBD2. The CDR3 loop spans 18 amino acids. Germline V gene data show CDR1 as ENHRY and CDR2 as SYGVKD. The junction had 17 bases not matched to a gene; V was cut back by 9 bases and J by 3 bases. This chain's CDR3 is CAMRAPTRTSGIYNEQFF. Here the CDR3 DNA reads TGTGCCATGAGGGCCCCGACGAGGACTAGCGGTATCTACAATGAGCAGTTCTTC.

The rearrangement links TRBV9 to TRBJ2-4; D not certain. CDR3 length equals 17 residues. Deletions cut 0 bases from V and 3 bases from J, with 16 bases between. Germline CDR1 is SGDLS and CDR2 is YYNGEE. The CDR3 bases are TGTGCCAGCAGCGTAGAATCGGAACCCCTCGGCAAAAACATTCAGTACTTC. This codes for CASSVESEPLGKNIQYF.

The table lists this clone with a few counts. The chain has TRBV30 and TRBJ1-1; D is perhaps TRBD1 (5 bases). Germline loops: CDR1 GTSNPN, CDR2 SVGIG (reference sequence). V lost 6 bases to trimming and J lost 3 bases, with 8 bases between them. The CDR3 spans 11 residues. The DNA for the CDR3 is TGTGCCTGCCAGGGTTACACTGAAGCTTTCTTT. Its translation: CACQGYTEAFF.

The chain carries TRBV21-1 and TRBJ1-1; the table's D call, TRBD1, has no DNA check behind it. TRBV21-1 is a recognized pseudogene. The CDR3 has 14 residues. CDR3 in amino acids: CASSKAAPYTEAFF. The CDR3 region has the DNA TGTGCCAGCAGCAAAGCGGCCCCATACACTGAAGCTTTCTTT.

This rearrangement joins TRBV13 to TRBJ1-6, with D hard to call. V lost 2 bases to trimming and J lost 6 bases, with 8 bases between them. CDR3 length: 14 residues. CDR1 and CDR2 from the germline V gene are PRHDT and FYEKMQ (reference sequence). The CDR3 region is CASSLPRSNSPLHF. The CDR3 DNA reads as TGTGCCAGCAGCTTACCCAGATCTAATTCACCCCTCCACTTT.

V usage is TRBV10-3 and J usage is TRBJ2-7; 7 nucleotides line up with TRBD1. CDR3 length: 16 amino acids. Germline V CDR1 and CDR2: ENHRY, SYGVKD. V trimming: 6 bases; J trimming: 3 bases; junction bases outside the gene matches: 14. CDR3 protein: CAIRTFAVQGIYEQYF. CDR3 nucleotide sequence: TGTGCCATCAGAACATTTGCCGTACAGGGGATCTACGAGCAGTACTTC.

This clone was counted once. The V gene is TRBV5-1, the J gene TRBJ2-1; perhaps TRBD1 as D (6 bases). CDR1 and CDR2 from the germline V gene are SGHRS and YFSETQ. Trimming stripped 7 bases from V and 7 bases from J, with 9 bases between. This CDR3 region has 11 residues. The CDR3 coding sequence is TGCGCCAGCGCCACAGGGAATGAGCAGTTCTTC. It encodes CASATGNEQFF. The whole variable domain, filled in from reference TRBV5-1 and TRBJ2-1, reads KAGVTQTPRYLIKTRGQQVTLSCSPISGHRSVSWYQQTPGQGLQFLFEYFSETQRNKGNFPGRFSGRQFSNSRSEMNVSTLELGDSALYLCASATGNEQFFGPGTRLTVL.

CDR3 nucleotide sequence: TGTGCCACCAGCAGAGCGGACAAGGCCCAGCATTTT. This sequence encodes CATSRADKAQHF. This chain uses TRBV15 with TRBJ1-5; TRBD1 is a possible D gene (5 bases). The CDR3 spans 12 residues. Between the trimmed V and J ends, which lost 1 base and 11 bases, there was a span of 9 bases. CDR1 LNHNV and CDR2 YYDKDF come from the germline V gene (reference sequence). Supplemented by reference TRBV15 and TRBJ1-5, the full variable domain reads DAMVIQNPRYQVTQFGKPVTLSCSQTLNHNVMYWYQQKSSQAPKLLFHYYDKDFNNEADTPDNFQSRRPNTSFCFLDIRSPGLGDTAMYLCATSRADKAQHFGDGTRLSIL.

This clone was observed a few times. The V gene is TRBV6-5, the J gene TRBJ2-7; weak D call: TRBD2 (5 bases). CDR1 is MNHEY and CDR2 is SVGAGI in the germline V gene. The V end lost 5 bases, the J end lost 3 bases, and 14 bases lay between the germline ends. This CDR3 is built from 14 residues. The CDR3 nucleotides read TGTGCCAGCAGTGTCGACTATCCGGGCTACGAGCAGTACTTC. It specifies CASSVDYPGYEQYF.

CDR3 in DNA: TGTGCCAGCAGCAAGAGTCCGGGGGAGCTGTTTTTT. It codes for CASSKSPGELFF. This chain links TRBV21-1 with TRBJ2-2; the DNA was not compared with TRBD2, the D call given in the table. TRBV21-1 is described as a pseudogene. There are 12 residues in the CDR3.

The chain recombines TRBV7-9 with TRBJ2-3, with 7 bases that match TRBD2. Per germline, CDR1 SEHNR and CDR2 FQNEAQ (reference sequence). With V trimmed by 5 bases and J by 1 base, 3 bases remained unmatched. The CDR3 extends over 14 amino acids. This chain's CDR3 is CASSPGGGTDTQYF. Here the CDR3 DNA reads TGTGCCAGCAGCCCGGGAGGAGGCACAGATACGCAGTATTTT. Full variable domain (outside the CDR3, taken from reference TRBV7-9 and TRBJ2-3): DTGVSQNPRHKITKRGQNVTFRCDPISEHNRLYWYRQTLGQGPEFLTYFQNEAQLEKSRLLSDRFSAERPKGSFSTLEIQRTEQGDSAMYLCASSPGGGTDTQYFGPGTRLTVL.

V is TRBV5-4 and J is TRBJ2-6, with 8 bases matching TRBD1. This CDR3 contains 15 residues. The germline V gene has CDR1 SGHNT and CDR2 YYREEE (reference sequence). With 4 bases clipped from V and 2 bases from J, the junction kept 2 bases outside the gene matches. Here the CDR3 DNA reads TGTGCCAGCAGCAGGACAGGGCCTGGGGCCAACGTCCTGACTTTC. Translating gives CASSRTGPGANVLTF.

The chain combines TRBV15 with TRBJ1-1; possible D gene TRBD1, 6 bases. Germline V gives CDR1 LNHNV, CDR2 YYDKDF (reference sequence). There are 13 residues in the CDR3. V lost 9 bases and J lost 2, with 13 bases in between. CDR3 amino acids: CATQGGPNTEAFF. The CDR3 DNA sequence: TGTGCCACACAGGGCGGGCCAAACACTGAAGCTTTCTTT.

J is TRBJ2-1 and V is TRBV4-1; no reliable D call. V shed 0 bases and J shed 8 bases, with 14 bases lying between them. Germline CDR1 is MGHRA and CDR2 is YSYEKL. This CDR3 region has 15 residues. In DNA form, the CDR3 reads TGCGCCAGCAGCCAAGAGACCAAAGCCCCCGATGAGCAGTTCTTC. Translating it yields CASSQETKAPDEQFF.

This clone was observed once. V and J are TRBV6-6 and TRBJ2-2; 8 bases fit TRBD1. This CDR3 comprises 16 residues. Germline-derived CDR1 and CDR2 are MNHNY and SVGAGI (reference sequence). The V gene end was trimmed by 7 bases and the J gene end by 2 bases; junction bases not matched to a gene: 9. In DNA, the CDR3 is TGTGCCAGCAAGCCCCGAGACAGGGGAAACACCGGGGAGCTGTTTTTT. Translating it yields CASKPRDRGNTGELFF.

This clone was picked up a small number of times. The chain employs TRBV18 and TRBJ2-5; D gene unclear. The better agreement between TRBJ2-7 and the DNA end casts doubt on the J call. Per the germline V gene, CDR1 is KGHSH and CDR2 is LQKENI. There are 13 residues in the CDR3. The chain's CDR3 is CASSLRVGNEQYF. In nucleotides, the CDR3 is TGTGCCAGCTCACTAAGGGTGGGAAACGAGCAGTACTTC.

The genes are TRBV30 and TRBJ2-6; D might be TRBD2 (6 bases). V lost 1 base and J lost 4, with 11 bases in between. Germline-derived CDR1 and CDR2 are GTSNPN and SVGIG (reference sequence). This CDR3 has 15 residues. This CDR3 is CAWSAGTWGANVLTF. The CDR3 region has the DNA TGTGCCTGGAGTGCCGGGACTTGGGGGGCCAACGTCCTGACTTTC.

V usage is TRBV6-5 and J usage is TRBJ1-2; a possible D gene is TRBD1 (5 bases). This CDR3 is 14 amino acids long. CDR1 and CDR2 (germline): MNHEY, SVGAGI. V was cut by 2 bases and J by 2 bases, with 9 bases left in between. CDR3 nucleotides: TGTGCCAGCAGTTACGGAGGGGAGAACTATGGCTACACCTTC. Amino acid sequence: CASSYGGENYGYTF.

The V call is TRBV19, the J call TRBJ1-1; D unresolved. Germline loops: CDR1 LNHDA, CDR2 SQIVND (reference sequence). The CDR3 is 15 amino acids. V lost 7 bases to trimming and J lost 1 base, with 16 bases between them. CDR3: CASKTLSTGNTEAFF. The CDR3, as DNA: TGTGCCAGTAAGACACTCTCTACGGGGAACACTGAAGCTTTCTTT.

V usage is TRBV6-5 and J usage is TRBJ1-4, with D possibly being TRBD1 (6 bases). This CDR3 is 13 amino acids long. V lost 6 bases and J lost 8, with 13 bases in between. Germline CDR1 reads MNHEY; CDR2 reads SVGAGI. CDR3 sequence: CASRAGAGEKLFF. CDR3 coding DNA: TGTGCCAGCAGGGCAGGGGCGGGAGAAAAACTGTTTTTT.

The chain is built from TRBV2 and TRBJ2-5; D possibly matches TRBD1 or TRBD2 (5 bases each). CDR3 length equals 15 residues. The germline V and J ends were trimmed by 8 bases and 11 bases, with 27 bases remaining between them. The germline V gene has CDR1 SNHLY and CDR2 FYNNEI. The CDR3 protein is CASREVGVSSYEQYF. CDR3 sequence (DNA): TGTGCCAGCCGCGAAGTGGGGGTGAGCTCCTATGAGCAGTACTTC.

The V and J genes are TRBV7-2 and TRBJ2-3; D may correspond to TRBD1 or TRBD2 (6 bases each). In germline, CDR1 is SGHTA, CDR2 FQGNSA. The CDR3 is 15 residues long. The ends were cut back, 3 bases at V and 6 bases at J, with 16 bases in the middle. The CDR3 DNA reads TGTGCCAGCAGCTTGGGGGACTGGGGGGCGGATACGCAGTATTTT. Residues: CASSLGDWGADTQYF.

The rearrangement joins TRBV9 to TRBJ1-5; TRBD1 might be the D (5 bases). V was cut by 1 base and J by 9 bases, with 14 bases left in between. The CDR3 is 14 residues long. In germline, CDR1 is SGDLS, CDR2 YYNGEE. The CDR3 loop is CASSVSGSGWPQHF. CDR3 nucleotides: TGTGCCAGCAGCGTATCAGGGAGCGGGTGGCCCCAGCATTTT.

By proportion, this clone is medium-sized. A junction end diverges from the germline sequence, so it may reflect a read error. The V and J genes are TRBV30 and TRBJ1-1; D unresolved. The CDR3 contains 10 residues. Germline V gene data show CDR1 as GTSNPN and CDR2 as SVGIG (reference sequence). Here the CDR3 DNA reads TGTGCCTGGAGTGTAAGCCAGGCCGACTTT. Protein product: CAWSVSQADF.